Following are 7 T cell receptor beta chains from one sample sequenced in a study of shared clonotypes between healthy human individuals. The protocol was immunoSEQ multiplex PCR, while the TCRdb copy is restricted to in-frame clones and leaves out a portion. The sample yields more than 2,000,000 clones, 93% seen once. Sequenced sample: naive CD4+ T cells from PBMCs. This sample's subset: CD45RA+ positively selected. These receptors were obtained from a man between 18 and 35 years old in good health. Some clones in this sample may be carry-over from other donors' samples.

The chain combines TRBV7-9 with TRBJ2-3; perhaps TRBD1 as D (6 bases). V lost 7 bases, J lost 6 bases, and 17 bases lay in between. Germline-derived CDR1 and CDR2 are SEHNR and FQNEAQ (reference sequence). The CDR3 is 14 residues long. CDR3 DNA: TGTGCCAGCAATGATCAGGGGAACGGGGATACGCAGTATTTT. Protein product: CASNDQGNGDTQYF.

A single count supports this clone. CDR3 coding DNA: TGCAGCGTCCGGAAGGGGGGAAACACCGGGGAGCTGTTTTTT. Residues: CSVRKGGNTGELFF. The chain has TRBV29-1 and TRBJ2-2; possibly TRBD1 or TRBD2 for D (6 bases each). V was cut by 6 bases and J by 2 bases, with 13 bases left in between. The CDR3 is 14 residues long. Germline CDR1 is SQVTM and CDR2 is ANQGSEA.

This chain connects TRBV28 to TRBJ2-7, with a tentative D call TRBD1 (5 bases). The germline CDR1 and CDR2 sequences are MDHEN and SYDVKM. The length of the CDR3 is 13 residues. Trimming stripped 3 bases from V and 6 bases from J, with 12 bases between. The chain's CDR3 is CASSFPQGAEQYF. Written as DNA, the CDR3 is TGTGCCAGCAGTTTCCCCCAGGGTGCCGAGCAGTACTTC.

The chain uses TRBV6-5 and TRBJ2-1; the match to TRBD2 covers 9 bases. The CDR3 has 16 residues. Trimming cost V 0 bases and J 8 bases; bases outside gene matches: 8. Germline CDR1 MNHEY, CDR2 SVGAGI. The DNA of the CDR3 is TGTGCCAGCAGTTACTCTCTAGCGGGACCTCGCCATGAGCAGTTCTTC. Its translation is CASSYSLAGPRHEQFF.

The V and J genes are TRBV5-5 and TRBJ1-2; D not certain. The V gene lost 4 bases and the J gene lost 4 bases, with 8 bases spanning the gap. The CDR3 has 12 residues. The germline V gene has CDR1 SGHKS and CDR2 YYEKEE (reference sequence). The CDR3 loop is CASSPETYGYTF. The CDR3 nucleotides read TGTGCCAGCAGCCCAGAGACCTATGGCTACACCTTC. The full variable domain, with the rest looked up from reference TRBV5-5 and TRBJ1-2, is DAGVTQSPTHLIKTRGQQVTLRCSPISGHKSVSWYQQVLGQGPQFIFQYYEKEERGRGNFPDRFSARQFPNYSSELNVNALLLGDSALYLCASSPETYGYTFGSGTRLTVV.

V is TRBV20-1 and J is TRBJ1-1, with D possibly TRBD1 on 5 matching bases. The CDR3 length is 11 residues. In germline, CDR1 is DFQATT, CDR2 SNEGSKA (reference sequence). The CDR3 loop reads CRGTKGPEAFF. CDR3 nucleotide sequence: TGCAGGGGGACGAAGGGTCCTGAAGCTTTCTTT.

The rearrangement links TRBV9 to TRBJ2-3, with a tentative D call TRBD2 (5 bases). The CDR3 is 16 residues long. Germline lookup yields CDR1 SGDLS and CDR2 YYNGEE. V lost 1 base, J lost 0 bases, and 12 bases lay in between. This CDR3 is CASSVKASSSTDTQYF. The CDR3 DNA sequence: TGTGCCAGCAGCGTAAAGGCTAGCAGTAGCACAGATACGCAGTATTTT.